This TCR beta chain derives from a study of blood T cell repertoires in COVID-19. Overall study context: Italy, Spain and the United States were the sources of the convalescent and acute COVID-19 samples. PBMCs, B-cell-depleted T cells, or T cells provided the cDNA or gDNA that made up the material.

Authors' processing steps: From reference gene primer amplification, estimates of nucleated cell counts were derived. Clones were sequenced by immunoSEQ multiplex PCR, and TCRdb holds only the in-frame ones, with some missing. Clonal size and the V and J genes are those of that table, whereas D and trimming came from the DNA. The top ten clones hold about 4.4% of a sample with tens of thousands of clones, 88% of them seen once. This TCR came from a man aged 55 to 69 with acute or convalescent COVID-19. The sample taken for sequencing was peripheral blood.

The CDR3 here is CASQTGTGANVLTF. In DNA, the CDR3 is TGTGCCTCCCAGACAGGGACCGGGGCCAACGTCCTGACTTTC. V gene TRBV25-1 combines with J gene TRBJ2-6; TRBD1 matches at 7 bases. The V segment lost 11 bases and the J segment 4 bases; nucleotides outside the gene matches: 8. CDR1 MGHDK and CDR2 SYGVNS come from the germline V gene. The CDR3 runs to 14 residues. The variable domain in full, completed from reference TRBV25-1 and TRBJ2-6, reads EADIYQTPRYLVIGTGKKITLECSQTMGHDKMYWYQQDPGMELHLIHYSYGVNSTEKGDLSSESTVSRIRTEHFPLTLESARPSHTSQYLCASQTGTGANVLTFGAGSRLTVL.